The clone carrying this TCR beta chain was seen only a few times. The target antigen is unknown. This CDR3 comprises 13 residues. Germline loops: CDR1 MNHNS, CDR2 SASEGT. V lost 6 bases, J lost 6 bases, and 8 bases stayed unmatched. The data belong to a study of identical twins. General observations from the study: Reduced insertions were recorded for abundant cord blood beta clonotypes, with no such pattern in memory repertoires.

TCRdb re-derived calls from the 5' RACE reads in MiXCR, one entry per CDR3 protein. The table records about 220,000 distinct CDR3 sequences, 6% to 7% of them present only once. Everyone who donated was a healthy Caucasian. These data were also filed under a second study, of T cells expressing NK-cell markers. That report adds: Certain NKG2C+ T cell clones were expanded, and their HCMV specificity remained unclear.

The rearrangement links TRBV6-1 to TRBJ2-7; 7 nucleotides line up with TRBD2. Sequencing was carried out using CD8+ T cells sorted from blood. This TCR derives from a young woman in good health. This chain's CDR3 is CASRPGLRPEQYF. CDR3 coding DNA: TGTGCCAGCAGACCGGGACTAAGACCCGAGCAGTACTTC.